This paragraph reports one TCR beta chain. Its recognized antigen is unknown. No per-base quality is available; no much larger clone lies one base away. This sample was taken from a study of beta chain features in type 1 diabetes (dated by TCRdb to the late 2010s). In the study overall: No differences in mean age, gender distribution, total cell number or subset yield were found between patients and healthy donors. A total of about 100 million sorted cells were examined across all samples, and RNA yield correlated strongly with the number of cells per subset. Whereas all 30 or so donors provided naive and central memory subsets, regulatory and stem cell-like memory subsets were isolated from just 8 patients and roughly 8 healthy donors. The study compared TCRB repertoires of sorted circulating CD4+ T cell subsets between recently diagnosed type 1 diabetes patients and matched healthy donors. What the work shows at the level of the full study, not this receptor alone: Because small numbers of individuals were included in the HLA sub-analyses, any influence of HLA type on TCRB rearrangement was left unresolved. Patients with type 1 diabetes made fewer insertions and deleted more nucleotides at VDJ recombination sites, implying thymic rearrangement abnormalities. Naive, central memory and regulatory TCRB repertoires appeared to be more alike among patients than among healthy donors. A moderate but significant shortening of TCRB CDR3 length was observed in type 1 diabetes patients in all four CD4+ subsets. Because cDNA was sequenced instead of genomic DNA, activated cells with high expression could be over-represented, although the groups did not differ in activation or CD3 levels. Shorter templates might be favored by PCR, yet because patient and control samples were amplified and corrected together, any such skew would affect both groups equally.

All of the isolated RNA was reverse transcribed with the High Capacity cDNA Reverse Transcription Kit, so expressed TCRB transcripts were sequenced. Deep immunoSEQ sequencing was applied to naive, central memory and regulatory T cell samples, giving an average of around 3.4 million total reads per sample. Sorted cells were lysed in RLT buffer, and RNA was extracted using DNase-treated RNeasy Micro or Mini kits according to cell number. To prevent cross-contamination, each cell subset was processed individually, whereas patient and healthy donor samples were processed jointly. The immunoSEQ multiplex PCR was used to amplify TCRB sequences from cDNA, generating 87-bp fragments that spanned the CDR3 region. Amplicons were sequenced on the Illumina HiSeq platform. The authors' analysis ran thus. PCR bias was corrected computationally using synthetic template baselines, and reads within Hamming distance 2 were collapsed, with unmergeable singletons discarded. Reads were aligned against IMGT to assign V, D and J genes, CDR3 length and insertions or deletions at six rearrangement sites. Within each subset, clonotype counts were normalized to sorted cell number, and only after that were true diversity and Gini coefficients computed with the tcR R package. Repertoire sharing was quantified using the overlap coefficient calculated on TCRB nucleotide sequences. TCRdb provides this immuneACCESS table in a form limited to in-frame rearrangements. Some clones are lacking; in checked studies, under half of them reflect an unresolved V gene, and why the rest are absent is not known. From that table come the V and J calls and clone size; the DNA was used to work out D and trimming. The sample includes 150,000 to 200,000 clones, with about 8.1% observed a single time. Clones ranked in the top ten supply under 0.65% of the sample.

CDR1 and CDR2, per the germline V gene, are MGHRA and YSYEKL. There are 13 amino acids in the CDR3, from cysteine to phenylalanine inclusive. Only the CDR3 DNA stays, 39 bases, in frame from base 1. At the junction V is shortened by 1 base and J by 7 bases, with 11 bases in between. From each donor, a single peripheral blood sample of about 110 mL on average was drawn into heparinised tubes. A BD FACSAria II and a panel including CD45RO, CCR7, CD25, CD127, CD95 and CD27 were used to sort naive, central memory, regulatory and stem cell-like memory CD4+ T cells. Every sorted population had a purity above 95%. PBMCs were separated immediately by Lymphoprep density gradient centrifugation and were stained directly, without being cultured. So that batch effects would be minimized, each experiment stained and sorted samples in pairs, pairing one healthy donor with one patient.

The sequenced sample was central memory CD4+ T cells from blood. The chain uses TRBV4-1 and TRBJ2-7; no D gene call is confident. The TCR was taken from a woman aged 18-29 years with type 1 diabetes. The DNA sequence reads TGCGCCAGCAGCCAAGCTATCCGAGGAGAGCAGTACTTC. Its translation reads: CASSQAIRGEQYF.